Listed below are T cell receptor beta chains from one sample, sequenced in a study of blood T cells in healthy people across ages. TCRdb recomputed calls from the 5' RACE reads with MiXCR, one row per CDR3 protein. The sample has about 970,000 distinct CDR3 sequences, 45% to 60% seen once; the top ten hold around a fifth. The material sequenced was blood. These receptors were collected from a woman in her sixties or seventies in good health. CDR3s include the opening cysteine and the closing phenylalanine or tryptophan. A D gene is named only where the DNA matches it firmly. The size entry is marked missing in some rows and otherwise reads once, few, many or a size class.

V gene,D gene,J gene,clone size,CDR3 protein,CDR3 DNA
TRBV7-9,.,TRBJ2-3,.,CASSSGSGTSDTQYF,TGTGCCAGCAGCTCAGGGAGTGGAACTTCAGATACGCAGTATTTT
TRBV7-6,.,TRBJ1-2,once,CTSSLGAGYYGYTF,TGTACCAGCAGCCTAGGTGCCGGATACTATGGCTACACCTTC
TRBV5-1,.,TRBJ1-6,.,CASSLKMIQGSNSPLHF,TGCGCCAGCAGCCTGAAAATGATACAGGGTTCTAATTCACCCCTCCACTTT
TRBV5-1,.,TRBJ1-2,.,CASSLPRGPNYGYTF,TGCGCCAGCAGCCTACCGCGGGGGCCTAACTATGGCTACACCTTC
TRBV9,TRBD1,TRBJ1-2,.,CASSKGQPPHTPYYGYTF,TGTGCCAGCAGCAAGGGACAGCCACCGCATACGCCGTACTATGGCTACACCTTC
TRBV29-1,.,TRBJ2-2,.,CSVVPASTGELFF,TGCAGCGTTGTTCCAGCGTCCACCGGGGAGCTGTTTTTT
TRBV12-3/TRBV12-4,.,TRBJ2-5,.,CASSRAVGEQYF,TGTGCCAGCAGTCGGGCGGTCGGTGAGCAGTACTTC
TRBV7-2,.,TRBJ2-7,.,CASSKTAFYEQYF,TGTGCCAGCAGCAAGACTGCATTCTACGAGCAGTACTTC
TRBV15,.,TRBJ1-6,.,CATSRQGYSPLHF,TGTGCCACCAGCAGACAGGGGTATTCACCCCTCCACTTT
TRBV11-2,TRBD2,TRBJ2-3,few,CASRSRRGMVTDTQYF,TGTGCCAGCAGATCCAGGCGGGGGATGGTGACAGATACGCAGTATTTT
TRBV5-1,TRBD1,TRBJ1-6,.,CASSERQGSPLHF,TGCGCCAGCAGCGAGAGACAGGGATCACCCCTCCACTTT
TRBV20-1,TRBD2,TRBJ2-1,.,CRPEREAGANEQFF,TGCAGACCCGAGCGGGAGGCCGGAGCCAATGAGCAGTTCTTC
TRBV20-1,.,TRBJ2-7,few,CSADRSGRSYEQYF,TGCAGTGCTGATCGGAGCGGGCGCTCCTACGAGCAGTACTTC
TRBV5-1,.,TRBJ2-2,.,CASTHSPANTGELFF,TGCGCCAGCACTCATAGTCCAGCGAACACCGGGGAGCTGTTTTTT
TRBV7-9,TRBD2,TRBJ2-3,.,CASSWLADGGDTQYF,TGTGCCAGCAGCTGGCTAGCGGATGGAGGAGATACGCAGTATTTT
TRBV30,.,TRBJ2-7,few,CAWRDVSSGSYEQYF,TGTGCCTGGAGGGACGTATCCTCGGGGTCCTACGAGCAGTACTTC
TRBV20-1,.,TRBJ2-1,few,CSARQSGNEQFF,TGCAGTGCTAGACAGTCTGGCAATGAGCAGTTCTTC
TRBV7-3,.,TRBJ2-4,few,CASSLGTQNIQYF,TGTGCCAGCAGCTTAGGGACCCAAAACATTCAGTACTTC
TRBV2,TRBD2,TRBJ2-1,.,CASSEDGLAREQFF,TGTGCCAGCAGTGAAGACGGACTAGCCCGGGAGCAGTTCTTC
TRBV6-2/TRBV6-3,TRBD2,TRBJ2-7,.,CVSKASGSSYEQYF,TGTGTCAGCAAAGCCAGCGGGAGCTCCTACGAGCAGTACTTC